This TCR beta chain originates from a study of CXCR3-negative and CXCR3-positive naive CD8 T cells. Study-wide findings and caveats: When CXCR3-positive naive cells were set against CXCR3-negative naive cells, the former had more hydrophobic TRB CDR3s.

Notes on this clonotype: The antigen is undetermined.

In preparing the TRB cDNA libraries, 5' RACE with UMI labels was used. TCRdb reprocessed the 5' RACE reads and keeps a single row for each CDR3 protein, giving no DNA. The sample holds approximately 90,000 distinct CDR3 sequences. The CDR3 has 16 amino acids. The germline V gene has CDR1 SQVTM and CDR2 ANQGSEA. The rearrangement joins TRBV29-1 to TRBJ1-1; TCRdb names TRBD1, which stays unverified in the absence of DNA. This TCR was recovered from a human donor in good health. Some clones in this sample may be carry-over from other donors' samples. Sequenced sample: naive CXCR3+ CD8+ T cells from blood. Subset: CD45RO-CCR7+CD27+CD95- naive CD8+ T cells expressing CXCR3 (TNR3+). The CDR3 protein is CSVGPDRGRGDTEAFF.